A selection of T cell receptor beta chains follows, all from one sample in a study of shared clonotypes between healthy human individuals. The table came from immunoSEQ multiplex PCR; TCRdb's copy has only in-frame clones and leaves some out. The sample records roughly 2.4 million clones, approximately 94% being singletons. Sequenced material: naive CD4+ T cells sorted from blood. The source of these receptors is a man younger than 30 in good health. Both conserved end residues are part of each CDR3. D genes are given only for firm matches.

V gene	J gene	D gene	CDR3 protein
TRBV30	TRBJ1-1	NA	CAWSKGPNTEAFF
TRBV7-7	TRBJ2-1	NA	CASSLAGSYNEQFF
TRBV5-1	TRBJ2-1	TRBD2	CASSAGLAIYNEQFF
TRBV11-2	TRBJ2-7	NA	CASSLQPGHPYEQYF
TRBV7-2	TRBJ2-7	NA	CASSRSQGARRAEQYF
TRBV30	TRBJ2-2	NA	CAWSQGRNTGELFF
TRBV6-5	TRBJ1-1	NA	CASIGGLGGTEAFF
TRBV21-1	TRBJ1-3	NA	CASSNSGTGISGNTIYF
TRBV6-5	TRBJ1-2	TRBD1	CASSLGTASFYGYTF
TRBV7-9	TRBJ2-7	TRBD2	CASSRGLAGGFSYEQYF
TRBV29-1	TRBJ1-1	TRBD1	CSVDRGRTEAFF
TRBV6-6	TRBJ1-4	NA	CASSYVTGNEKLFF
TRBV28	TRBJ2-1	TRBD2	CASSSSGGADYNEQFF
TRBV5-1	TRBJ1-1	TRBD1	CATTGAGNTEAFF
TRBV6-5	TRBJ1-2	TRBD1	CASSRDSLYGYTF
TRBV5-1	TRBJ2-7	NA	CASSLNPSSYEQYF
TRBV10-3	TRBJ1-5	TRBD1	CAISESRTGTLLNQPQHF
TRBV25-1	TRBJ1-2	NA	CASSEWPESGYTF
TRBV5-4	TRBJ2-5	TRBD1	CASSLETGRETQYF
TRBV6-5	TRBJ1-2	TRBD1	CASSYSETGGFGYTF
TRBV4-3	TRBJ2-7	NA	CASSLDTGGVSYEQYF
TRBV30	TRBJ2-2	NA	CAWNQPRGFDWITGELFF
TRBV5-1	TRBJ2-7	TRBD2	CASSLASGSYEQYF
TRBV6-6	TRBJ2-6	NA	CATIQGGAGANVLTF
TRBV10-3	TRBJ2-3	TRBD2	CAIKGTSGSSWTDTQYF
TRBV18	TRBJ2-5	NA	CASSPRGGQETQYF
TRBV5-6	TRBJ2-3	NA	CASSLYRGLATDTQYF
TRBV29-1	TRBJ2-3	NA	CSVVPRLVDTQYF
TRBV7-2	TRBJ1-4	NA	CASSSDRYNEKLFF
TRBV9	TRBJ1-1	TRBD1	CASSGIQGAGNTEAFF
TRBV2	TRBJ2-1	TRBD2	CASTQLLASGGASEQFF
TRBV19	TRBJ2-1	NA	CASSNPQGRYEQFF
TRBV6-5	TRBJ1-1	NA	CASRKGNEAFF
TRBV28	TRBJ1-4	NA	CASSLAANEKLFF
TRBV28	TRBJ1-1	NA	CASSLEGPGTEAFF
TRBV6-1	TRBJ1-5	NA	CASSVDAGNQPQHF
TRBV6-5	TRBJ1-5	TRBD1	CASSKMTGGNQPQHF
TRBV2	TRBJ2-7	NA	CASRDSYEQYF
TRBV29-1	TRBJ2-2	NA	CSVPGPLAGELFF
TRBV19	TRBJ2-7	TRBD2	CASSKRTGSGVAYEQYF
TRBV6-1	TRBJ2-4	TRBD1	CASSDEGAIAKNIQYF
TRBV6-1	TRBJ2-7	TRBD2	CASSDGLAGSNEQYF
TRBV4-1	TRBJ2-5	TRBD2	CASSPLGGARETQYF
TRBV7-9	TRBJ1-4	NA	CASSRMTGINEKLFF
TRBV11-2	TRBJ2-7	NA	CASSLVSGLSYEQYF
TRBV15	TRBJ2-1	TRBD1	CATSRGIGTGYPYNEQFF
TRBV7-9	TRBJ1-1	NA	CASTKVEGNTEAFF
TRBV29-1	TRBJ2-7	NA	CSVERTANSYEQYF
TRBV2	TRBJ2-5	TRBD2	CASSPQTSGETQYF
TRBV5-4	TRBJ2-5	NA	CASSVRGDTQETQYF
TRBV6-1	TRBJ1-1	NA	CASTPKEMNTEAFF
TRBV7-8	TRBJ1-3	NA	CASSTRASGNTIYF
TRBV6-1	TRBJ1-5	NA	CASNLPGNQPQHF